This T cell receptor (beta chain) was identified in a study of T cell clonality in common variable immunodeficiency. This clone was counted ten times or more. The read stops 3 residues short of the end of the CDR3; the missing end is completed from the germline J gene. This CDR3 is 16 amino acids long. Trimming cost V 2 bases and J 3 bases; bases outside gene matches: 8. Germline CDR1 and CDR2: ENHRY and SYGVKD. Patients and controls were mostly of Caucasian heritage. Sequencing input was equivalent genomic DNA from CVID and controls. Using immunoSEQ multiplex PCR, the repertoire was profiled, and TCRdb retains in-frame clones only, with some absent. This set yields roughly 60,000 clones and no singletons; the top ten hold over 1.5%.

The chain is built from TRBV10-3 and TRBJ2-7; 9 bases fit TRBD2. The receptor was derived from a person aged 18 to 70 in good health. The specimen was peripheral blood mononuclear cells. The sequenced CDR3 bases are TGTGCCATCAGTGAGCCGGGAGGACTAGCGCTCTACGAG. Translating gives CAISEPGGLALYE. The full CDR3 protein reads CAISEPGGLALYEQYF.